The 30 T cell receptor beta chains given below trace back to one sample, sequenced in a study of blood T cell repertoires in COVID-19. Data came from immunoSEQ multiplex PCR; TCRdb stores just in-frame clones and leaves some out. This sample yields about 120,000 clones, of which 60% to 85% are seen a single time; about 2.1% belongs to the top ten. The sequenced material came from peripheral blood. These receptors came from a man in his 70s with acute or convalescent COVID-19.

This clone appeared a single time. This sequence joins TRBV9 and TRBJ1-4, with a tentative D call TRBD1 (5 bases). Germline CDR1 is SGDLS and CDR2 is YYNGEE. The CDR3 runs 15 residues. V was pared by 4 bases and J by 4 bases, with 14 bases between. The DNA for the CDR3 is TGTGCCAGCAGCCCTTCACTGGGACTTAATGAAAAACTGTTTTTT. Translating gives CASSPSLGLNEKLFF.

The chain uses TRBV19 and TRBJ1-6; no definite D call. V gave up 1 base and J gave up 7 bases, with 14 bases separating them. The germline V gene has CDR1 LNHDA and CDR2 SQIVND (reference sequence). This CDR3 contains 16 residues. CDR3 protein: CASSIGGGRVNSPLHF. DNA for the CDR3: TGTGCCAGTAGTATAGGAGGAGGGAGAGTCAATTCACCCCTCCACTTT.

V gene TRBV2 combines with J gene TRBJ1-6; 9 bases align to TRBD1. Germline trimming cut 7 bases from V and 7 bases from J; bases unmatched to any gene: 2. The CDR3 has 13 residues. Germline CDR1 SNHLY, CDR2 FYNNEI. As DNA, the CDR3 is TGTGCCAGCAAAGGGACAGGGAATTCACCCCTCCACTTT. This encodes CASKGTGNSPLHF.

The V and J genes are TRBV6-5 and TRBJ1-5; 10 bases line up with TRBD1. Germline lookup yields CDR1 MNHEY and CDR2 SVGAGI. The CDR3 covers 15 residues. Trimming at V came to 6 bases and at J to 1 base, leaving 3 bases not matched to a gene. CDR3 nucleotide sequence: TGTGCCAGCAGAGGACAGGGGGGGAGCAATCAGCCCCAGCATTTT. This codes for CASRGQGGSNQPQHF.

Notes on this clone: One end of the junction varies from germline; a read error may be responsible. J is TRBJ1-5 and V is TRBV7-7; 7 bases match TRBD1. Looked up from germline, CDR1 is SSHAT and CDR2 is FNYEAQ (reference sequence). This CDR3 contains 15 residues. CDR3 DNA: TGTGCTAGCAGCCCAGACAGGGAACTGACTCAGCCCCAGCATTTT. This translates into CASSPDRELTQPQHF.

V and J are TRBV9 and TRBJ1-1, with TRBD1 identical over 8 bases. CDR1 and CDR2 from the germline V gene are SGDLS and YYNGEE. The trim removed 4 bases at V and 1 base at J, leaving 3 bases unmatched. The CDR3 is 14 amino acids. Here the CDR3 DNA reads TGTGCCAGCAGCCCAGGGGGCAGGAACACTGAAGCTTTCTTT. Its translation: CASSPGGRNTEAFF.

This clone was counted a single time. The chain couples TRBV5-4 to TRBJ1-6; TRBD1 is a possible D gene (5 bases). Germline V lookup: CDR1 SGHNT, CDR2 YYREEE (reference sequence). V was pared by 0 bases and J by 7 bases, with 11 bases between. The CDR3 extends over 15 amino acids. The CDR3 loop reads CASSLAQGRNSPLHF. CDR3 DNA: TGTGCCAGCAGCTTGGCCCAGGGTAGAAATTCACCCCTCCACTTT. The full variable domain, completed using reference TRBV5-4 and TRBJ1-6, is ETGVTQSPTHLIKTRGQQVTLRCSSQSGHNTVSWYQQALGQGPQFIFQYYREEENGRGNFPPRFSGLQFPNYSSELNVNALELDDSALYLCASSLAQGRNSPLHFGNGTRLTVT.

This rearrangement joins TRBV4-3 to TRBJ1-2; maybe TRBD1 (5 bases). CDR3 length: 15 amino acids. V dropped 0 bases and J dropped 4 bases, with 12 bases sitting between them. The germline CDR1 and CDR2 sequences are LGHNA and YSLEER. The CDR3 DNA reads as TGCGCCAGCAGCCAAGAATGGGAGGGGACCTATGGCTACACCTTC. It is translated as CASSQEWEGTYGYTF.

This clone was found a few times. The V and J genes are TRBV6-5 and TRBJ1-2; D unclear. V dropped 5 bases and J dropped 2 bases, with 9 bases sitting between them. The CDR3 loop spans 13 amino acids. Germline-derived CDR1 and CDR2 are MNHEY and SVGAGI. CDR3 nucleotides: TGTGCCAGCAGTACGAGGTTAAACTATGGCTACACCTTC. Encoded protein: CASSTRLNYGYTF.

The chain joins TRBV6-6 to TRBJ1-1; tentatively, D is TRBD1 (5 bases). The CDR3 extends over 15 amino acids. The V gene's germline CDR1 is MNHNY and CDR2 SVGAGI (reference sequence). Trimming took off 4 bases at V and 5 bases at J, with 17 bases between the two ends. The CDR3 is CASSSQGSGLTEAFF. The CDR3 DNA sequence: TGTGCCAGCAGTTCCCAGGGCTCCGGTTTGACTGAAGCTTTCTTT.

This clone was seen a single time. In DNA form, the CDR3 reads TGCGCCAGCAGTGAGTCAGGGGACAGGGCAAGCTCCTATAATTCACCCCTCCACTTT. It yields the protein CASSESGDRASSYNSPLHF. The V and J genes are TRBV10-2 and TRBJ1-6, with 9 bases aligning to TRBD1. The ends lost 0 bases at V and 0 bases at J; junction bases unmatched: 6. Germline loops: CDR1 WSHSY, CDR2 SAAADI. This CDR3 has 19 amino acids.

CDR3 nucleotide sequence: TGTGCCAGTAGTAGGCCGGGACAGGGTGTCGATACGCAGTATTTT. Encoded protein: CASSRPGQGVDTQYF. The genes are TRBV19 and TRBJ2-3; 9 bases are shared with TRBD1. There are 15 residues in the CDR3. CDR1 LNHDA and CDR2 SQIVND come from the germline V gene (reference sequence). Germline trimming cut 4 bases from V and 6 bases from J; bases unmatched to any gene: 8.

V is TRBV27 and J is TRBJ1-2; D gene unclear. Germline assignment: CDR1 MNHEY and CDR2 SMNVEV (reference sequence). The V end lost 3 bases, the J end lost 0 bases, and 17 bases lay between the germline ends. CDR3 length equals 17 residues. CDR3 sequence: CASSLLSGRRANYGYTF. In nucleotides, the CDR3 is TGTGCCAGCAGTTTGTTATCCGGGAGAAGGGCTAACTATGGCTACACCTTC.

V and J are TRBV19 and TRBJ2-5; 13 nucleotides match TRBD2. In germline, CDR1 is LNHDA, CDR2 SQIVND (reference sequence). This CDR3 spans 15 amino acids. Trimming removed 6 bases from V and 4 bases from J; junction bases left unmatched: 5. In DNA form, the CDR3 reads TGTGCCAGTAGCCGACTAGCGGGGGGTGTAGAGACCCAGTACTTC. Protein product: CASSRLAGGVETQYF.

The chain joins TRBV4-1 to TRBJ2-7; tentatively, D is TRBD2 (6 bases). The length of the CDR3 is 12 residues. Germline CDR1 reads MGHRA; CDR2 reads YSYEKL. The V end lost 8 bases, the J end lost 6 bases, and 14 bases lay between the germline ends. The CDR3 DNA sequence: TGCGCCAGCGGCCCCGGGGGATTCGAGCAGTACTTC. Amino acids: CASGPGGFEQYF.

The chain combines TRBV2 with TRBJ1-2; the D is unclear. V lost 6 bases to trimming and J lost 4 bases, with 9 bases between them. The CDR3 loop spans 12 amino acids. Germline values: CDR1 SNHLY, CDR2 FYNNEI. The chain's CDR3 is CASRPGVYGYTF. The CDR3 DNA follows: TGTGCCAGCAGACCCGGGGTCTATGGCTACACCTTC.

This clone appeared a single time. This rearrangement joins TRBV7-8 to TRBJ1-6; 9 positions agree with TRBD1. V dropped 3 bases and J dropped 10; count of bases not matched to a gene: 4. Germline V gene sequence: CDR1 SGHVS, CDR2 FQNEAQ. CDR3 length equals 14 residues. The CDR3 DNA sequence: TGTGCCAGCAGCTTTGGGACAGGGACCTCACCCCTCCACTTT. As protein: CASSFGTGTSPLHF.

The rearrangement uses TRBV30 and TRBJ2-7, with TRBD1 matching 10 bases. From germline, CDR1 is GTSNPN and CDR2 SVGIG (reference sequence). The junction had 3 bases not matched to a gene; V was cut back by 0 bases and J by 4 bases. CDR3 length: 14 residues. The CDR3 DNA reads TGTGCCTGGAGTGTGACAGGGGGCATTTACGAGCAGTACTTC. Residues: CAWSVTGGIYEQYF.

This rearrangement joins TRBV30 to TRBJ1-2; D is perhaps TRBD1 (6 bases). The germline V gene encodes CDR1 GTSNPN and CDR2 SVGIG (reference sequence). V lost 5 bases to trimming and J lost 8 bases, with 18 bases between them. There are 13 residues in the CDR3. CDR3 nucleotide sequence: TGTGCCTGGGTAGGGGGTAGGTCTACGGGCTACACCTTC. This gives the protein CAWVGGRSTGYTF.

The J gene is TRBJ1-1, the V gene TRBV27; TRBD1 matches 7 bases. The CDR3 has 15 amino acids. Germline CDR1 reads MNHEY; CDR2 reads SMNVEV (reference sequence). V was clipped by 7 bases and J by 4 bases; unmatched bases: 12. DNA of the CDR3: TGTGCCAGCAAACAACTAGGGGGCAGCGTCACTGAAGCTTTCTTT. The encoded protein is CASKQLGGSVTEAFF.

CDR3: CASSQGTSGETQYF. CDR3 sequence (DNA): TGTGCCAGCAGCCAAGGGACTAGCGGGGAGACCCAGTACTTC. The chain combines TRBV2 with TRBJ2-5; TRBD2 matches at 12 bases. With 6 bases clipped from V and 5 bases from J, the junction kept 4 bases outside the gene matches. Germline CDR1 SNHLY, CDR2 FYNNEI. The CDR3 runs 14 residues.

This chain links TRBV7-2 with TRBJ2-5; 14 bases line up with TRBD2. The CDR3 is 17 amino acids. The junction had 7 bases not matched to a gene; V was cut back by 4 bases and J by 3 bases. In germline, CDR1 is SGHTA, CDR2 FQGNSA. The chain's CDR3 is CASSSHPGLAGEETQYF. For the CDR3, the DNA is TGTGCCAGCAGCTCCCACCCGGGACTAGCGGGGGAAGAGACCCAGTACTTC.

This clone was recorded a few times. The chain is built from TRBV19 and TRBJ1-1, with D maybe TRBD1 (5 bases). Germline V gene sequence: CDR1 LNHDA, CDR2 SQIVND (reference sequence). This CDR3 contains 13 residues. V gave up 5 bases and J gave up 0 bases, with 7 bases separating them. The CDR3 coding sequence is TGTGCCAGTAGTGCACAGGTGAACACTGAAGCTTTCTTT. Its translation: CASSAQVNTEAFF.

V is TRBV4-1 and J is TRBJ1-3; weak D call: TRBD1 (6 bases). This CDR3 has 16 residues. V was clipped by 3 bases and J by 2 bases, with 14 bases between them. Germline CDR1 MGHRA, CDR2 YSYEKL. As DNA, the CDR3 is TGCGCCAGCAGCCACCCGGCCAGGGGCACTGGAAACACCATATATTTT. Its translation: CASSHPARGTGNTIYF.

The V gene is TRBV5-6, the J gene TRBJ2-1, with TRBD2 matching over 7 bases. CDR3 length: 14 amino acids. V was clipped by 4 bases and J by 3 bases; unmatched bases: 4. Germline V gene sequence: CDR1 SGHDT, CDR2 YYEEEE. In DNA, the CDR3 is TGTGCCAGCAGCCGGGGAGGGAACTACAATGAGCAGTTCTTC. It is translated as CASSRGGNYNEQFF.

This clone occurred a few times. CDR3 in DNA: TGTGCCATCAGTGAGACAGGGGGTGAGCAGTTCTTC. This translates into CAISETGGEQFF. The chain joins TRBV10-3 to TRBJ2-1, with 8 bases lining up with TRBD1. Germline-derived CDR1 and CDR2 are ENHRY and SYGVKD. Trimming removed 2 bases from V and 9 bases from J; junction bases left unmatched: 0. This CDR3 has 12 amino acids.

As for this clone: Other DNA sequences in the sample encode the same CDR3. The gene calls are TRBV18 and TRBJ2-1; 9 nucleotides align to TRBD2. With 3 bases clipped from V and 6 bases from J, the junction kept 0 bases outside the gene matches. The CDR3 sequence is 13 residues long. The germline gives CDR1 KGHSH, CDR2 LQKENI. The CDR3 DNA reads TGTGCCAGCTCACCGGGACTAGCCAATGAGCAGTTCTTC. Translating gives CASSPGLANEQFF.

The chain uses TRBV5-1 and TRBJ2-2, with D unresolved. Trimming cost V 2 bases and J 3 bases, with 5 bases left between them. The CDR3 contains 13 residues. Looked up from germline, CDR1 is SGHRS and CDR2 is YFSETQ. CDR3 in DNA: TGCGCCAGCAGCTTTCCTCACACCGGGGAGCTGTTTTTT. Amino acids: CASSFPHTGELFF. The variable domain in full, completed from reference TRBV5-1 and TRBJ2-2, reads KAGVTQTPRYLIKTRGQQVTLSCSPISGHRSVSWYQQTPGQGLQFLFEYFSETQRNKGNFPGRFSGRQFSNSRSEMNVSTLELGDSALYLCASSFPHTGELFFGEGSRLTVL.

The chain carries TRBV3-1 (or the pseudogene TRBV3-2) and TRBJ1-4; unclear D gene. Per the germline V gene, CDR1 is LGHDT and CDR2 is YNNKEL (reference sequence). V lost 4 bases to trimming and J lost 4 bases, with 4 bases between them. The CDR3 is 12 residues long. CDR3 amino acids: CASSLLNEKLFF. The DNA for the CDR3 is TGTGCCAGCAGCCTACTTAATGAAAAACTGTTTTTT.

The chain carries TRBV4-1 and TRBJ1-2; 11 nucleotides line up with TRBD1. The germline CDR1 and CDR2 sequences are MGHRA and YSYEKL. The V and J ends lost 5 bases and 9 bases, in that order; junction bases with no gene match: 8. The CDR3 is 14 residues long. The CDR3 reads CASSAGTGGRSYTF. The CDR3 DNA is TGCGCCAGCAGCGCGGGGACAGGGGGTCGGAGCTACACCTTC.